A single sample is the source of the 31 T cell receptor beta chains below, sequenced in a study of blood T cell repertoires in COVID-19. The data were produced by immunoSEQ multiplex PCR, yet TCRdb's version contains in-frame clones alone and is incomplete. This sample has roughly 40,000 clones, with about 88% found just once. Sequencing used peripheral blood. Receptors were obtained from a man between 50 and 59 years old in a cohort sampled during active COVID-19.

The CDR3 DNA sequence: TGTGCCAGCAGCGACCCAGACAGGTATGAGCAGTTCTTC. Its translation: CASSDPDRYEQFF. The chain combines TRBV9 with TRBJ2-1, with D maybe TRBD1 (6 bases). V was clipped by 3 bases and J by 8 bases, with 12 bases between them. The V gene's germline CDR1 is SGDLS and CDR2 YYNGEE. The CDR3 is 13 amino acids.

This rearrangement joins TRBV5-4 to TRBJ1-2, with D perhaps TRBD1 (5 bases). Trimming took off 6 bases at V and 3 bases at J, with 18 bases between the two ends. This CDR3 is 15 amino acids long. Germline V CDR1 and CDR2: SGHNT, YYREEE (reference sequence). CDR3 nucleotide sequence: TGTGCCAGCACCACCCGGGGGGGGTTGTACTATGGCTACACCTTC. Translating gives CASTTRGGLYYGYTF.

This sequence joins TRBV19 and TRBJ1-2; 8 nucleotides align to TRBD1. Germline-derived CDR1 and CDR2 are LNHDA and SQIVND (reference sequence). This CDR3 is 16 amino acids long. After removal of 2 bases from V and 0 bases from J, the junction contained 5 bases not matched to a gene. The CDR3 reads CASSIRGTGANYGYTF. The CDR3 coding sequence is TGTGCCAGTAGTATAAGAGGGACAGGAGCTAACTATGGCTACACCTTC.

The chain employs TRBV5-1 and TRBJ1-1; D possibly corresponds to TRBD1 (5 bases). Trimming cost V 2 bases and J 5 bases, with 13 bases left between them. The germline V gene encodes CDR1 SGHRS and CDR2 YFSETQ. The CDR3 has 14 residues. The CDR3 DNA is TGCGCCAGCAGCTTTAGGGGCCCGAGGACTGAAGCTTTCTTT. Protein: CASSFRGPRTEAFF.

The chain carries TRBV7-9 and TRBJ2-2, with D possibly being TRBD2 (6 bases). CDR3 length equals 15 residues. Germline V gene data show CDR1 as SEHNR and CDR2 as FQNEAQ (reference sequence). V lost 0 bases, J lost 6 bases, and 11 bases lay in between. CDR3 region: CASSLASRGPGELFF. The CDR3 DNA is TGTGCCAGCAGCTTAGCCTCGCGGGGCCCCGGGGAGCTGTTTTTT.

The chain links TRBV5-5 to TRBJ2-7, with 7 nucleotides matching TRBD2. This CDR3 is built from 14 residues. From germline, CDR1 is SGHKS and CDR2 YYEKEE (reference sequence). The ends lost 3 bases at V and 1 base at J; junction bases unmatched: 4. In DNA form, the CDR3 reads TGTGCCAGCAGCTCACATAGCGGGTCCTACGAGCAGTACGTC. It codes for CASSSHSGSYEQYV.

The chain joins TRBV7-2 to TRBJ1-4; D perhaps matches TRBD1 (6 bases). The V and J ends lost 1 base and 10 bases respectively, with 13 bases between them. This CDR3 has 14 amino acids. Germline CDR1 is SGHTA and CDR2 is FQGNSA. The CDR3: CASSLVTGEGKLFF. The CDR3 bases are TGTGCCAGCAGCTTAGTGACAGGTGAAGGAAAACTGTTTTTT.

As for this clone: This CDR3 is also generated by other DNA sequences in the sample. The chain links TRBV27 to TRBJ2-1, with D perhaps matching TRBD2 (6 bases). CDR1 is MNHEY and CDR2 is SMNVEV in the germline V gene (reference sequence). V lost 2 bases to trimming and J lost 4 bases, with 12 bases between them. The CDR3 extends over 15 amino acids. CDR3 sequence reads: CASSLGGGPYNEQFF. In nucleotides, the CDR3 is TGTGCCAGCAGTTTAGGGGGAGGCCCTTACAATGAGCAGTTCTTC.

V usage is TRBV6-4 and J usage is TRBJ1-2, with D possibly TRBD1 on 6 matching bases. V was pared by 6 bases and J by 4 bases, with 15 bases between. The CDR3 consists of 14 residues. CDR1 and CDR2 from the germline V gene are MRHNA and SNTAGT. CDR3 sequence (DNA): TGTGCCAGCAGCCCGGGACACCGCCCCTATGGCTACACCTTC. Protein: CASSPGHRPYGYTF.

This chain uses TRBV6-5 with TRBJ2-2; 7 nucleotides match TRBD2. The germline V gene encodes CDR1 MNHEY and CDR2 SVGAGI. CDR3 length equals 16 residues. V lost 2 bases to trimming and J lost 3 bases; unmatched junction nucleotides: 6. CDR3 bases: TGTGCCAGCAGTTACGCGGCGGGGGAGGACACCGGGGAGCTGTTTTTT. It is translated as CASSYAAGEDTGELFF.

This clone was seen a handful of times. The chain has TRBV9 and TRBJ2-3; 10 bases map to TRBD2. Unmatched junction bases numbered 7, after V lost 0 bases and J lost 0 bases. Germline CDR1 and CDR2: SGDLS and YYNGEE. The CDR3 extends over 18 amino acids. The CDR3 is CASSVEGLALSSTDTQYF. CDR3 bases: TGTGCCAGCAGCGTAGAGGGACTAGCGCTTTCTAGCACAGATACGCAGTATTTT.

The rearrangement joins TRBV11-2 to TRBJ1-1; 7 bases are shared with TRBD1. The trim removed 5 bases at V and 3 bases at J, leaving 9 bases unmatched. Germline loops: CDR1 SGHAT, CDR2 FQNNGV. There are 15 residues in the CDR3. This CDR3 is CASSDRRQGDTEAFF. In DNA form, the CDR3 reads TGTGCCAGCAGCGACCGAAGACAGGGTGACACTGAAGCTTTCTTT. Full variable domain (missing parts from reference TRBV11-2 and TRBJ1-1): EAGVAQSPRYKIIEKRQSVAFWCNPISGHATLYWYQQILGQGPKLLIQFQNNGVVDDSQLPKDRFSAERLKGVDSTLKIQPAKLEDSAVYLCASSDRRQGDTEAFFGQGTRLTVV.

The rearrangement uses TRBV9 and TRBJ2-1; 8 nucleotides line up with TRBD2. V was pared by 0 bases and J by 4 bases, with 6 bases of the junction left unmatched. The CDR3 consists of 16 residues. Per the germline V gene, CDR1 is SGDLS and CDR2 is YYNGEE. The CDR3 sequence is CASSVAGASGYNEQFF. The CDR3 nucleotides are TGTGCCAGCAGCGTAGCCGGAGCTAGCGGGTACAATGAGCAGTTCTTC.

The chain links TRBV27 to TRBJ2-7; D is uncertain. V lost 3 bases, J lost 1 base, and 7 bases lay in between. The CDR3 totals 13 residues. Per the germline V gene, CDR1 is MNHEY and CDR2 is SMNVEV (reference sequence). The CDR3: CASSLGRSYEQYV. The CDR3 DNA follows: TGTGCCAGCAGTTTGGGCAGGTCCTACGAGCAGTACGTC.

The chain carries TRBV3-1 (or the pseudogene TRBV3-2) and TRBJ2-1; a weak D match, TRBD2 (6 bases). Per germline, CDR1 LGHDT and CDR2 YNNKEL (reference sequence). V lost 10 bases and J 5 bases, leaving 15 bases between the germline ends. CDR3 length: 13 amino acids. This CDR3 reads CATRYSGHNEQFF. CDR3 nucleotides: TGTGCCACCCGTTATAGCGGACACAATGAGCAGTTCTTC.

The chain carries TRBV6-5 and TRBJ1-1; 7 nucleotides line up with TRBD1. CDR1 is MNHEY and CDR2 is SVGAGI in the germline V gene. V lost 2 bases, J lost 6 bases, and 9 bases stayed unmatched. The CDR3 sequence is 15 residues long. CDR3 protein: CASSYVGRGRSEAFF. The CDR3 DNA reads TGTGCCAGCAGTTACGTCGGCAGGGGGAGATCTGAAGCTTTCTTT.

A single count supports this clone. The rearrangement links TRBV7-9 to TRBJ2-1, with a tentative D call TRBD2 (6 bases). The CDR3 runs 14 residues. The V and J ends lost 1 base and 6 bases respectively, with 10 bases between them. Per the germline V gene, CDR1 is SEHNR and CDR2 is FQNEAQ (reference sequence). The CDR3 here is CASSLGREINEQFF. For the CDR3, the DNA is TGTGCCAGCAGCTTAGGACGGGAGATCAATGAGCAGTTCTTC. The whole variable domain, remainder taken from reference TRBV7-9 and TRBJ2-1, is DTGVSQNPRHKITKRGQNVTFRCDPISEHNRLYWYRQTLGQGPEFLTYFQNEAQLEKSRLLSDRFSAERPKGSFSTLEIQRTEQGDSAMYLCASSLGREINEQFFGPGTRLTVL.

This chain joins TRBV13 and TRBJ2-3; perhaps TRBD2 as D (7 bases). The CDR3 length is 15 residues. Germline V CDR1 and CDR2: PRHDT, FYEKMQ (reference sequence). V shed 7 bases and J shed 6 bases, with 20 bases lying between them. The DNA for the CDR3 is TGTGCCAGCACCTCGGTCGAAGGGGGGGTGGATACGCAGTATTTT. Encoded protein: CASTSVEGGVDTQYF.

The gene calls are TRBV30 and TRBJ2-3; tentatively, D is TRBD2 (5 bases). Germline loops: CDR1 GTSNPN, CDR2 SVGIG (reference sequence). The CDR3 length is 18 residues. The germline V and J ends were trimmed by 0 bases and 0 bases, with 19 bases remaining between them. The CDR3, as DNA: TGTGCCTGGAGTGTCCCCTTTTGGGAGTCCCCCAGCACAGATACGCAGTATTTT. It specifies CAWSVPFWESPSTDTQYF.

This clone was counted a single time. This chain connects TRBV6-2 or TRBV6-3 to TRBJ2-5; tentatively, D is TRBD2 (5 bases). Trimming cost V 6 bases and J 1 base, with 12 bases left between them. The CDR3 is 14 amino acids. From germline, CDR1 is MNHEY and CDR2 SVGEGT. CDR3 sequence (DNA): TGTGCCAGCAGCTTCCTTAGCGCCCAAGAGACCCAGTACTTC. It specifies CASSFLSAQETQYF.

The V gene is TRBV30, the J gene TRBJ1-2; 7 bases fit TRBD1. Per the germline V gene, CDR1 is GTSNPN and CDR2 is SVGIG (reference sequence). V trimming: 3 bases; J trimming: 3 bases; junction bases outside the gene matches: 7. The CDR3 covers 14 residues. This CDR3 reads CAWRLRQGDYGYTF. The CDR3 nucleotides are TGTGCCTGGAGACTTCGACAGGGCGACTATGGCTACACCTTC.

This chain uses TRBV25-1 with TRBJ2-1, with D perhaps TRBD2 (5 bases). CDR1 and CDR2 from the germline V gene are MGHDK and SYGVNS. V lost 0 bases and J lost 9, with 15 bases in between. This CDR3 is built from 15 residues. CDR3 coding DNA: TGTGCCAGCAGTGAATACGGGGTGGGATTTCGTGAGCAGTTCTTC. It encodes CASSEYGVGFREQFF.

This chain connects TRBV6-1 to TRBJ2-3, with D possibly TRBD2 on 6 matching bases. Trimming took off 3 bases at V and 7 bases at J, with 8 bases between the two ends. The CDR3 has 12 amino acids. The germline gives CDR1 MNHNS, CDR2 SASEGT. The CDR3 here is CASSDWDYTQYF. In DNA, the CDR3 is TGTGCCAGCAGTGATTGGGACTATACGCAGTATTTT.

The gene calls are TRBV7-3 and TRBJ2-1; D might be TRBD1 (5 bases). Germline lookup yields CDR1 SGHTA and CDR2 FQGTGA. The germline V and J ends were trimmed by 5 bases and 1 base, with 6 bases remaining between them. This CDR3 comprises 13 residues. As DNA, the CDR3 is TGTGCCAGCAGCCCAGGGTCCTACAATGAGCAGTTCTTC. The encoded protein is CASSPGSYNEQFF.

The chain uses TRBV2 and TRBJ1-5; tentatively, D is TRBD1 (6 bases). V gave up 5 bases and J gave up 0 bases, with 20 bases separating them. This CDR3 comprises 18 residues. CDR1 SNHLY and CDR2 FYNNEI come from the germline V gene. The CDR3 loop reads CASSKGQTHFHSNQPQHF. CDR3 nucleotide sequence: TGTGCCAGCAGTAAAGGACAGACTCATTTCCATAGCAATCAGCCCCAGCATTTT.

CDR3 residues: CASSVTLAGGQETQYF. Here the CDR3 DNA reads TGTGCCAGCAGCGTAACCCTAGCGGGGGGGCAAGAGACCCAGTACTTC. V is TRBV9 and J is TRBJ2-5; 12 bases line up with TRBD2. With V trimmed by 1 base and J by 2 bases, 3 bases remained unmatched. CDR1 and CDR2 from the germline V gene are SGDLS and YYNGEE. The CDR3 is made up of 16 amino acids.

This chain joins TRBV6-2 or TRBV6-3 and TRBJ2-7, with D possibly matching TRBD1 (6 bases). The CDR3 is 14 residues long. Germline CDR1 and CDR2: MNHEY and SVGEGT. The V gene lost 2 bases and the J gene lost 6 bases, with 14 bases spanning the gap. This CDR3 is CASSYPRQGLEQYF. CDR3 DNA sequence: TGTGCCAGCAGTTACCCCCGGCAGGGGCTCGAGCAGTACTTC.

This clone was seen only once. CDR3 in DNA: TGTGCCAGCAGCTCGCAGACAGGGGCCTACGAGCAGTACTTC. Translating gives CASSSQTGAYEQYF. This sequence joins TRBV7-6 and TRBJ2-7, with TRBD1 matching over 8 bases. CDR1 and CDR2 from the germline V gene are SGHVS and FNYEAQ. Unmatched junction bases numbered 4, after V lost 4 bases and J lost 2 bases. The CDR3 runs 14 residues.

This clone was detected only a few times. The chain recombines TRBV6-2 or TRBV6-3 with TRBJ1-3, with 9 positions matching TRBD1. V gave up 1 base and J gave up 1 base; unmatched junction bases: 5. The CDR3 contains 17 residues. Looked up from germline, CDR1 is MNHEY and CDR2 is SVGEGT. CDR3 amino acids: CASSYYRQGGSGNTIYF. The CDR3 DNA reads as TGTGCCAGCAGTTACTACCGACAGGGGGGATCTGGAAACACCATATATTTT.

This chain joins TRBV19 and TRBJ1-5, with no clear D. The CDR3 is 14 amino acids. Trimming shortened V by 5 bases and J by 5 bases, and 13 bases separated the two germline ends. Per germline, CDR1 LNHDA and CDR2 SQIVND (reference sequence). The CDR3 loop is CASSYTALHQPQHF. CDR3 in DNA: TGTGCCAGTAGTTATACAGCTCTCCATCAGCCCCAGCATTTT.

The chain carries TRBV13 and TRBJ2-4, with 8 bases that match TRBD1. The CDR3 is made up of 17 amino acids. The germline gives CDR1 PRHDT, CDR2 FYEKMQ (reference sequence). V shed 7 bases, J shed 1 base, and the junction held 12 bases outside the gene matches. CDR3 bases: TGTGCCAGCACCATATCTACAGGGGGAAAGGCCAAAAACATTCAGTACTTC. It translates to CASTISTGGKAKNIQYF.